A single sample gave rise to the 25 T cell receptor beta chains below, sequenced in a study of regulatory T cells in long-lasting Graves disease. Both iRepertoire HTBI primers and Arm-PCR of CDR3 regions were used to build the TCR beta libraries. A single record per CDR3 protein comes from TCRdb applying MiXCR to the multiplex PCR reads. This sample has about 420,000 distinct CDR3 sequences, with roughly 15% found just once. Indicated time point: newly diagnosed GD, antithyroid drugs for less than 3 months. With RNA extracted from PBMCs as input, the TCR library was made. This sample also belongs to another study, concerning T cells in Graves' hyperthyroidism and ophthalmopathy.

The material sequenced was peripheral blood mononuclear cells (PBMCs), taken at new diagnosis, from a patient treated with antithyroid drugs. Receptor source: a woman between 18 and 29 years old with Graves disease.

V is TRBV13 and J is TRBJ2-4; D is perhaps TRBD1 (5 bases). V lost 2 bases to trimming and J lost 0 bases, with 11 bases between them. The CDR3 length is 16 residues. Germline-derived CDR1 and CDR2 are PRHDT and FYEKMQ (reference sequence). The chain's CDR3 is CASSLRGKLAKNIQYF. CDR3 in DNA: TGTGCCAGCAGCTTAAGGGGAAAACTAGCCAAAAACATTCAGTACTTC.

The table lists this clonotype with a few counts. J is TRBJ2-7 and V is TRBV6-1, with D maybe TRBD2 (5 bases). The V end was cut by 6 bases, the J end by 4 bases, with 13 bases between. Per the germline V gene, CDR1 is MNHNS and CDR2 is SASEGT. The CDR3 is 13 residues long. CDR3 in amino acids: CASREQLGYEQYF. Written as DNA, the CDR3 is TGTGCCAGCAGGGAACAACTAGGTTACGAGCAGTACTTC.

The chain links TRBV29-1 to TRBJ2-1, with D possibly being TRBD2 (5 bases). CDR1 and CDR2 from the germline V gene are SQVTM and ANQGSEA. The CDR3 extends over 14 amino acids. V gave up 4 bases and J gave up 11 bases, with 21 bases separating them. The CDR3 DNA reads TGCAGCGTTGGGAGCCTTGGGTCACTAGATCAGCAGTTCTTC. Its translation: CSVGSLGSLDQQFF.

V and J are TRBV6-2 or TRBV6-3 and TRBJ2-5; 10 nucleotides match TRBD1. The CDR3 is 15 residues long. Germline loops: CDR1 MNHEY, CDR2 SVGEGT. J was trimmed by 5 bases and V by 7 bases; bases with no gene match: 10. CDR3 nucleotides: TGTGCCAGCATTCACGGGGCGGGACAGGGGGAGACCCAGTACTTC. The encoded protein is CASIHGAGQGETQYF.

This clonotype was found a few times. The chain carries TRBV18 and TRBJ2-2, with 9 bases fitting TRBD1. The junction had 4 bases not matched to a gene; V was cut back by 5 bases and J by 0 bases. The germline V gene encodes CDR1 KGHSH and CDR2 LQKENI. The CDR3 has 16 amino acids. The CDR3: CASSSTGGSNTGELFF. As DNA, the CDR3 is TGTGCCAGCTCATCTACAGGGGGCTCGAACACCGGGGAGCTGTTTTTT.

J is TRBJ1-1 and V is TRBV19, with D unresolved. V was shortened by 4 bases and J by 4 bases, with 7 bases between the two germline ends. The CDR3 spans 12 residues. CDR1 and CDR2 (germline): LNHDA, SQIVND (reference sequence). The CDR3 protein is CASSKHSTEAFF. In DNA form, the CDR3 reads TGTGCCAGTAGTAAGCACAGCACTGAAGCTTTCTTT.

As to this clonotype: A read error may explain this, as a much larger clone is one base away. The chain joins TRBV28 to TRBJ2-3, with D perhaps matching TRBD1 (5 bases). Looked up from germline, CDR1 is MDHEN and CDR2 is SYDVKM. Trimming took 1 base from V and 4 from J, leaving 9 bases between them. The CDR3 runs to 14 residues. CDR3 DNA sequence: TGTGCCAGCAGTTTATCGTCAGGGTCAGATACGCAGTATTTT. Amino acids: CASSLSSGSDTQYF.

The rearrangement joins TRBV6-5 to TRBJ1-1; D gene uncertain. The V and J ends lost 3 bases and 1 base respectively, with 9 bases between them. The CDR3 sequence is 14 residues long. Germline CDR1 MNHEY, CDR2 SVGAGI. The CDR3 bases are TGTGCCAGCAGTTATAGGAAGGAGAACACTGAAGCTTTCTTT. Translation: CASSYRKENTEAFF.

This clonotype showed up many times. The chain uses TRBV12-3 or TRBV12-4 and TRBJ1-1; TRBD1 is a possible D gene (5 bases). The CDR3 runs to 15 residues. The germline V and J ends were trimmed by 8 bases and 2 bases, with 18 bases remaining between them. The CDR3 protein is CASRTGGGVNTEAFF. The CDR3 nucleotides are TGTGCCAGCCGGACTGGGGGGGGGGTTAACACTGAAGCTTTCTTT.

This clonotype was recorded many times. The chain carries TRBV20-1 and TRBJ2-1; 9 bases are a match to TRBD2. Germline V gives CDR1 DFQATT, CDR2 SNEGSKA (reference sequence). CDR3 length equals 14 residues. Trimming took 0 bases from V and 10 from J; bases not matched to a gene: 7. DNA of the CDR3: TGCAGTGCTAGAGATAGACTAGCGGCGGCGGAGCAGTTCTTC. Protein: CSARDRLAAAEQFF.

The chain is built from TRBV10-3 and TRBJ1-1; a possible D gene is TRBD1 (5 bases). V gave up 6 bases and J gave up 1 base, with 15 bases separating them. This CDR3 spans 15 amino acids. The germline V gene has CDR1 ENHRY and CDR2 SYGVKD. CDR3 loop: CAIRKEQVKNTEAFF. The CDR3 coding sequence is TGTGCCATCAGGAAAGAACAGGTGAAGAACACTGAAGCTTTCTTT.

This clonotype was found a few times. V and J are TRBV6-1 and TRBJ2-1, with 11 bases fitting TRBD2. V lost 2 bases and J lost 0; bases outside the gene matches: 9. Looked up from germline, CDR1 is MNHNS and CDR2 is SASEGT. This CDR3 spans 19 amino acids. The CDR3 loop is CASSERTSGWSSSYNEQFF. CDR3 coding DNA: TGTGCCAGCAGTGAACGGACTAGCGGGTGGTCCTCCTCCTACAATGAGCAGTTCTTC.

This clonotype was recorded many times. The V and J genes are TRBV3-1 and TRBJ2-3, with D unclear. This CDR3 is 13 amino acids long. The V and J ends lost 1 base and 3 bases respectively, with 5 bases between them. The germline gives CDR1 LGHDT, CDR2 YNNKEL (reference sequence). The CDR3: CASSQVGTDTQYF. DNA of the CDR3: TGTGCCAGCAGCCAAGTCGGAACAGATACGCAGTATTTT.

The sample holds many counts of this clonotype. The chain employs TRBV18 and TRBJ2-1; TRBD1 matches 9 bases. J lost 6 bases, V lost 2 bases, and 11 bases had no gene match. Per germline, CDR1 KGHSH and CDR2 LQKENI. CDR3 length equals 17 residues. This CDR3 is CASSPRTGTGMINEQFF. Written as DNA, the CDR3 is TGTGCCAGCTCACCAAGGACCGGGACAGGGATGATCAATGAGCAGTTCTTC.

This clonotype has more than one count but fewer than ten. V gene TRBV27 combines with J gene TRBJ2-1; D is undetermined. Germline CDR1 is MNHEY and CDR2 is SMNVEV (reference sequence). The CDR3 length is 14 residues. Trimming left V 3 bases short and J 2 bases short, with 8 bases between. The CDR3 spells CASSFQRPYNEQFF. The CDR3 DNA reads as TGTGCCAGCAGTTTTCAGCGACCCTACAATGAGCAGTTCTTC.

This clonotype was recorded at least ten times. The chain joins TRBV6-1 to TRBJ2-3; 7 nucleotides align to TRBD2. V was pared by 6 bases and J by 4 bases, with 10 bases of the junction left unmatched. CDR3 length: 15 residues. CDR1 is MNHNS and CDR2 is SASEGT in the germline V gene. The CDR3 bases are TGTGCCAGCAGACCCGCGGGCGGGAGTTCAGATACGCAGTATTTT. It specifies CASRPAGGSSDTQYF.

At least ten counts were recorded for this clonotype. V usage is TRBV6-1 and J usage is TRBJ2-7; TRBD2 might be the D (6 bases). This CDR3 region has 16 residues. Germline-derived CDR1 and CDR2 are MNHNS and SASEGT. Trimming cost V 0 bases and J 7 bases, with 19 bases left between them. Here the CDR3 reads CASSEARWDSLGEQYF. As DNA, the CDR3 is TGTGCCAGCAGTGAAGCGAGATGGGACTCCCTCGGGGAGCAGTACTTC.

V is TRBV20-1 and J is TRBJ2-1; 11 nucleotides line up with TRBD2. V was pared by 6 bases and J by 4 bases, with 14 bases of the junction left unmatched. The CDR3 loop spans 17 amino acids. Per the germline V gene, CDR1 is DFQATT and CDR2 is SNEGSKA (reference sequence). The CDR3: CSANEGATSGSYNEQFF. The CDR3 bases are TGCAGTGCAAACGAGGGGGCCACTAGCGGGAGTTACAATGAGCAGTTCTTC.

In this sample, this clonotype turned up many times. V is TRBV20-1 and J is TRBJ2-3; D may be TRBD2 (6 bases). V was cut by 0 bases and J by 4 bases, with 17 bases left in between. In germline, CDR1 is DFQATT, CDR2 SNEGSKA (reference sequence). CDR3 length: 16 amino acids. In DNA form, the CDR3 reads TGCAGTGCTAGAGATCCTTGGGGGGAGCAAGCAGATACGCAGTATTTT. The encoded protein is CSARDPWGEQADTQYF.

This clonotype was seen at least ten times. CDR3 region: CSVSGRMIEQYF. Written as DNA, the CDR3 is TGCAGCGTTAGTGGCAGGATGATCGAGCAGTACTTC. The rearrangement joins TRBV29-1 to TRBJ2-7; D is unclear. The V end was cut by 5 bases, the J end by 6 bases, with 14 bases between. The length of the CDR3 is 12 residues. CDR1 and CDR2 from the germline V gene are SQVTM and ANQGSEA.

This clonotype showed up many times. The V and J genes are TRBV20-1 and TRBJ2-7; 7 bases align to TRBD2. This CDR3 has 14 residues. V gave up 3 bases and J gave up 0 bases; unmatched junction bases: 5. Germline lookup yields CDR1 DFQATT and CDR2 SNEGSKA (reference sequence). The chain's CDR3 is CSARGAGSSYEQYF. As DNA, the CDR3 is TGCAGTGCTAGGGGAGCGGGAAGCTCCTACGAGCAGTACTTC.

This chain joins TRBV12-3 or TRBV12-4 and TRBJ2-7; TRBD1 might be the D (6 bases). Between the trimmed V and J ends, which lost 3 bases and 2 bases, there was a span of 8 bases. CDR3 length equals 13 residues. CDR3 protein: CASSFYRAYEQYF. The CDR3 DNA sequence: TGTGCCAGCAGTTTCTACAGGGCCTACGAGCAGTACTTC.

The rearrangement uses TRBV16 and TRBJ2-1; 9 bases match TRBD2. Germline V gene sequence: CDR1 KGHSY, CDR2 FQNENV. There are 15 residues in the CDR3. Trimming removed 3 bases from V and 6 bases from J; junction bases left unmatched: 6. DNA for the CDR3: TGTGCCAGCAGCCAGACTCTAGCGGGGAGCAATGAGCAGTTCTTC. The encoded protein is CASSQTLAGSNEQFF.

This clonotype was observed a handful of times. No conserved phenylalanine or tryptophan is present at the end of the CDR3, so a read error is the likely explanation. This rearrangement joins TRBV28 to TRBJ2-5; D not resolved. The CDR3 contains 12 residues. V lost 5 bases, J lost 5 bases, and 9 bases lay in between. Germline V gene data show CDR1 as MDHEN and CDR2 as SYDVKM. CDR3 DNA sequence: TGTGCCAGCAGTCAAAGCCTTGAGACCCAGTACTCC. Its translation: CASSQSLETQYS.

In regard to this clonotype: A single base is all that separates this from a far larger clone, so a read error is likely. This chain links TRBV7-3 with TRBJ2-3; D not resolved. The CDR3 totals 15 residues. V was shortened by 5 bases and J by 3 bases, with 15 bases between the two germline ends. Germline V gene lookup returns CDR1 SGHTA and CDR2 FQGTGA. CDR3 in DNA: TGTGCCAGCAGCCGCAGTATGCCCAGGACAGATACGCAGTATTTT. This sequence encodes CASSRSMPRTDTQYF.